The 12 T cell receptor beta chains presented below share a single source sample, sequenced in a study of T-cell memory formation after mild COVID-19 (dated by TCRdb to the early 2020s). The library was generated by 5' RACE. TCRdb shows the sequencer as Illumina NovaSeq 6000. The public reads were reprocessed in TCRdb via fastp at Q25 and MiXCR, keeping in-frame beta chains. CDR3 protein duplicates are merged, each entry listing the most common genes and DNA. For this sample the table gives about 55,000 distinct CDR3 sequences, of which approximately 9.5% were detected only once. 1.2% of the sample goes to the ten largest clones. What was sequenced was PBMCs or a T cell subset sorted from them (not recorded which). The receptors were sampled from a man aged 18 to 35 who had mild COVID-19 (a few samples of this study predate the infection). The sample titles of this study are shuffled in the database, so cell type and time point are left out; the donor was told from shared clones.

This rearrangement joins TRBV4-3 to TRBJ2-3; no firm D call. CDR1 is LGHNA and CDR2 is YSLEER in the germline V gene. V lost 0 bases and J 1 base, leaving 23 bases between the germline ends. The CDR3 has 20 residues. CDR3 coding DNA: TGCGCCAGCAGCCAAGACCACCCTGGTCGCGGTGGGGTCGGCACAGATACGCAGTATTTT. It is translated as CASSQDHPGRGGVGTDTQYF.

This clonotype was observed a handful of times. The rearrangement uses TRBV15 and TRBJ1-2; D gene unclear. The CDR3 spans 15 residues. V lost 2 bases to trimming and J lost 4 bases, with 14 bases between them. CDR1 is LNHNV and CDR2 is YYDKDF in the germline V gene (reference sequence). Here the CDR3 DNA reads TGTGCCACCAGCAGACAAGGCAGGACCGTCTATGGCTACACCTTC. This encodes CATSRQGRTVYGYTF.

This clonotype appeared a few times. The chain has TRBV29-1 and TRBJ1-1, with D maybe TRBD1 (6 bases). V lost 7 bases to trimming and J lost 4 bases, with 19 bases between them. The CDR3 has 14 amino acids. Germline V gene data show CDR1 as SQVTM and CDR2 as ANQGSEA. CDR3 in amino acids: CSATEQGQSTEAFF. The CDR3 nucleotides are TGCAGCGCCACGGAACAGGGCCAGAGCACTGAAGCTTTCTTT.

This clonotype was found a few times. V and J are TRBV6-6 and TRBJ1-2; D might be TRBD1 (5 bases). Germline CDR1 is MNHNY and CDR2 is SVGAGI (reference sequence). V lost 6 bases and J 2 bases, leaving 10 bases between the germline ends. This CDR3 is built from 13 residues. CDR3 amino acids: CASRGGENYGYTF. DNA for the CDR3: TGTGCCAGCAGGGGAGGGGAAAACTATGGCTACACCTTC.

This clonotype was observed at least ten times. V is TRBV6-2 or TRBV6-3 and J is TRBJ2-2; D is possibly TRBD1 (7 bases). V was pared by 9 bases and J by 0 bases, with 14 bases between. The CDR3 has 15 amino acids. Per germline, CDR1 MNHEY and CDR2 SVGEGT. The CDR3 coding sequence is TGTGCCAGTAGTGCGGGGACAGCGAACACCGGGGAGCTGTTTTTT. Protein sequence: CASSAGTANTGELFF.

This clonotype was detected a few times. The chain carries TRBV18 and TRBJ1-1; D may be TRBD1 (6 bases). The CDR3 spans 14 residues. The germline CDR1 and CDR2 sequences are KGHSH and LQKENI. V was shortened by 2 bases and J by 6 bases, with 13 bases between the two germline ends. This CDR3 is CASSPDRSVSEAFF. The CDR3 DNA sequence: TGTGCCAGCTCACCAGACAGGAGTGTCTCTGAAGCTTTCTTT. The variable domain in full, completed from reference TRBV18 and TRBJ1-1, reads NAGVMQNPRHLVRRRGQEARLRCSPMKGHSHVYWYRQLPEEGLKFMVYLQKENIIDESGMPKERFSAEFPKEGPSILRIQQVVRGDSAAYFCASSPDRSVSEAFFGQGTRLTVV.

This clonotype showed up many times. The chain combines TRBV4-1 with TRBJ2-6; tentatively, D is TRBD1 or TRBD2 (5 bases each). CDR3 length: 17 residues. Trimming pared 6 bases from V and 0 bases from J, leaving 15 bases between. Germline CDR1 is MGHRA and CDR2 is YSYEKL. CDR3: CASRGDGYFSGANVLTF. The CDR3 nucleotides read TGCGCCAGCAGGGGGGACGGCTACTTCTCTGGGGCCAACGTCCTGACTTTC.

The DNA of the CDR3 is TGCGCCAGCAGCTACACAGGGGACACTGAAGCTTTCTTT. It encodes CASSYTGDTEAFF. This sequence joins TRBV5-1 and TRBJ1-1, with 7 bases aligning to TRBD1. V dropped 3 bases and J dropped 3; count of bases not matched to a gene: 2. Per germline, CDR1 SGHRS and CDR2 YFSETQ. The CDR3 totals 13 residues.

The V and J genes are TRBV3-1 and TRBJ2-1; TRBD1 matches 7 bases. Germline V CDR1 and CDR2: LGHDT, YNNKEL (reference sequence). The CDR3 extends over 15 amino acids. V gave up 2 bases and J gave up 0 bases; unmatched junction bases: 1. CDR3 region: CASSQWDSSYNEQFF. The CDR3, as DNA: TGTGCCAGCAGCCAATGGGACAGCTCCTACAATGAGCAGTTCTTC.

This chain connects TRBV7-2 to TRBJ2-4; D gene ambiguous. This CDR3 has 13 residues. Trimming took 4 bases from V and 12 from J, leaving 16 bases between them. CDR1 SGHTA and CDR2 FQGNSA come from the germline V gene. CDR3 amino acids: CASSYPPLVPQYF. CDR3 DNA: TGTGCCAGCAGCTACCCCCCGCTGGTACCTCAGTACTTC.

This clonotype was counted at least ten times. CDR3 nucleotides: TGTGCCAGCAGCGTGACTAGCGGGGAATCTACCGGGGAGCTGTTTTTT. It codes for CASSVTSGESTGELFF. V gene TRBV7-3 combines with J gene TRBJ2-2; TRBD2 matches at 11 bases. The V and J ends lost 5 bases and 5 bases, in that order; junction bases with no gene match: 7. CDR1 and CDR2 from the germline V gene are SGHTA and FQGTGA. The CDR3 spans 16 residues.

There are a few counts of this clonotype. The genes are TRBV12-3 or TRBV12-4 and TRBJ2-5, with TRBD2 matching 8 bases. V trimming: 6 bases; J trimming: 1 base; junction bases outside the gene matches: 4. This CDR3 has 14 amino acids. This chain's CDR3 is CASSPAGGQETQYF. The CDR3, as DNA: TGTGCCAGCAGCCCCGCGGGGGGCCAAGAGACCCAGTACTTC.